This is a list of T cell receptor beta chains from one sample in a study of shared clonotypes between healthy human individuals. Only in-frame clones appear in the TCRdb table, and some are missing; sequencing was by immunoSEQ multiplex PCR. Of approximately 2,200,000 clones detected, 93% appear once; the ten largest clones hold 1.5% to 2%. The sequenced sample was naive CD8+ T cells from PBMCs. The receptor set was obtained from a man younger than 30 in good health. Some clones in this sample may be carry-over from other donors' samples. Each CDR3 is given with its conserved first and last residue. Fields, in order: V gene, clone size, J gene, D gene, CDR3 DNA, CDR3 protein. The D gene is left open where the match is weak. Clone size is shown for a subset of rows, as once, few, many or a class of expanded clone.

v_call: TRBV7-6; clone_size: .; j_call: TRBJ2-7; d_call: .; cdr3_nt: TGTGCCAGCAGCTTAGGGAGGGGGTACGAGCAGTACTTC; cdr3_aa: CASSLGRGYEQYF
v_call: TRBV28; clone_size: .; j_call: TRBJ2-2; d_call: .; cdr3_nt: TGTGCCAGCAGTTCCCTCACGACGTTCCCGAACACCGGGGAGCTGTTTTTT; cdr3_aa: CASSSLTTFPNTGELFF
v_call: TRBV5-4; clone_size: .; j_call: TRBJ2-7; d_call: .; cdr3_nt: TGTGCCAGCAGACCCTCGGTGGGGGTGAGGGAGCAGTACTTC; cdr3_aa: CASRPSVGVREQYF
v_call: TRBV4-3; clone_size: .; j_call: TRBJ2-1; d_call: .; cdr3_nt: TGCGCCAGCAGCCCCAAGGACTCCCGGGACGAGCAGTTCTTC; cdr3_aa: CASSPKDSRDEQFF
v_call: TRBV27; clone_size: .; j_call: TRBJ2-6; d_call: .; cdr3_nt: TGTGCCAGCAGTTTGGGGTGGGAGGTTGGGGCCAACGTCCTGACTTTC; cdr3_aa: CASSLGWEVGANVLTF
v_call: TRBV18; clone_size: once; j_call: TRBJ2-7; d_call: TRBD1; cdr3_nt: TGTGCCAGCTCACCTTGGGACAGGGGCTTCTACGAGCAGTACTTC; cdr3_aa: CASSPWDRGFYEQYF
v_call: TRBV9; clone_size: .; j_call: TRBJ2-6; d_call: .; cdr3_nt: TGTGCCAGCAGCCTAGGCTCTGGGGCCAACGTCCTGACTTTC; cdr3_aa: CASSLGSGANVLTF
v_call: TRBV6-1; clone_size: .; j_call: TRBJ1-2; d_call: TRBD1; cdr3_nt: TGTGCCAGCAGGACAGGGAACTCTAACTATGGCTACACCTTC; cdr3_aa: CASRTGNSNYGYTF
v_call: TRBV21-1; clone_size: .; j_call: TRBJ2-1; d_call: .; cdr3_nt: TGTGCCAGCAGCATTCCCCTAACGGCAGCTCTCAATGAGCAGTTCTTC; cdr3_aa: CASSIPLTAALNEQFF
v_call: TRBV5-1; clone_size: once; j_call: TRBJ2-7; d_call: .; cdr3_nt: TGCGCCAGCAGCTTGTACGGGATCTACGAGCAGTACTTC; cdr3_aa: CASSLYGIYEQYF
v_call: TRBV28; clone_size: .; j_call: TRBJ2-3; d_call: .; cdr3_nt: TGTGCCAGCAGCCCCGTCGGCGGGACAGATACGCAGTATTTT; cdr3_aa: CASSPVGGTDTQYF
v_call: TRBV7-9; clone_size: .; j_call: TRBJ2-1; d_call: TRBD2; cdr3_nt: TGTGCCAGCAGCCGAACTAGCGGGAGAGGCAATGAGCAGTTCTTC; cdr3_aa: CASSRTSGRGNEQFF
v_call: TRBV19; clone_size: .; j_call: TRBJ1-5; d_call: .; cdr3_nt: TGTGCCAGTAGCCCCGTGGGGGAGCGCAATCAGCCCCAGCATTTT; cdr3_aa: CASSPVGERNQPQHF
v_call: TRBV7-3; clone_size: .; j_call: TRBJ2-1; d_call: TRBD1; cdr3_nt: TGTGCCAGCAGCTTAGCGACAGGGTTTGGCAATGAGCAGTTCTTC; cdr3_aa: CASSLATGFGNEQFF
v_call: TRBV28; clone_size: .; j_call: TRBJ2-1; d_call: .; cdr3_nt: TGTGCCAGCAGTCATCGTGGCGGGTCCTACAATGAGCAGTTCTTC; cdr3_aa: CASSHRGGSYNEQFF
v_call: TRBV5-1; clone_size: .; j_call: TRBJ2-5; d_call: .; cdr3_nt: TGCGCCAGCAGCCAAGGACTGATACAAGAGACCCAGTACTTC; cdr3_aa: CASSQGLIQETQYF
v_call: TRBV6-5; clone_size: .; j_call: TRBJ2-7; d_call: .; cdr3_nt: TGTGCCAGCAGTTCCGGGCCCTACGAGCAGTACTTC; cdr3_aa: CASSSGPYEQYF
v_call: TRBV28; clone_size: .; j_call: TRBJ1-1; d_call: .; cdr3_nt: TGTGCCAGCAGTCCAACGACGGGGGCGTTGGCTTTCTTT; cdr3_aa: CASSPTTGALAFF
v_call: TRBV7-9; clone_size: few; j_call: TRBJ1-1; d_call: .; cdr3_nt: TGTGCCAGCAGCAGACAGGAGAACACTGAAGCTTTCTTT; cdr3_aa: CASSRQENTEAFF
v_call: TRBV11-1; clone_size: .; j_call: TRBJ2-7; d_call: .; cdr3_nt: TGTGCCAGCAGCTTAGGGGGCAGGGACTACGAGCAGTACTTC; cdr3_aa: CASSLGGRDYEQYF
v_call: TRBV27; clone_size: .; j_call: TRBJ1-1; d_call: .; cdr3_nt: TGTGCCAGCAGTATCTCGCAGGGTATCACTGAAGCTTTCTTT; cdr3_aa: CASSISQGITEAFF
v_call: TRBV28; clone_size: .; j_call: TRBJ2-2; d_call: .; cdr3_nt: TGTGCCAGCAGTTCTAGGGACGGGAACACCGGGGAGCTGTTTTTT; cdr3_aa: CASSSRDGNTGELFF
v_call: TRBV5-1; clone_size: .; j_call: TRBJ2-2; d_call: .; cdr3_nt: TGCGCCAGCATAGGGGCCGGGGAGCTGTTTTTT; cdr3_aa: CASIGAGELFF
v_call: TRBV28; clone_size: .; j_call: TRBJ2-1; d_call: .; cdr3_nt: TGTGCCAGCAGTTTTCAGTTACGGCAGTTCTTC; cdr3_aa: CASSFQLRQFF
v_call: TRBV7-3; clone_size: .; j_call: TRBJ2-1; d_call: TRBD2; cdr3_nt: TGTGCCAGCAGCGCCCCAATAGCGGGAGGAGGGGATGAGCAGTTCTTC; cdr3_aa: CASSAPIAGGGDEQFF
v_call: TRBV19; clone_size: once; j_call: TRBJ2-7; d_call: .; cdr3_nt: TGTGCCAGTAGTAATTCCTGGTCGGGGGACGAGCAGTACTTC; cdr3_aa: CASSNSWSGDEQYF
v_call: TRBV27; clone_size: .; j_call: TRBJ2-1; d_call: .; cdr3_nt: TGTGCCAGCAGCCGGGGAGGGGGTGAGCAGTTCTTC; cdr3_aa: CASSRGGGEQFF
v_call: TRBV29-1; clone_size: .; j_call: TRBJ1-1; d_call: TRBD1; cdr3_nt: TGCAGCGGAACAGGGGAGGGCACTGAAGCTTTCTTT; cdr3_aa: CSGTGEGTEAFF
v_call: TRBV7-2; clone_size: .; j_call: TRBJ2-7; d_call: .; cdr3_nt: TGTGCCAGCAGCTTAGTCTTTAGCGTGTCCTACGAGCAGTACTTC; cdr3_aa: CASSLVFSVSYEQYF
v_call: TRBV28; clone_size: .; j_call: TRBJ1-6; d_call: .; cdr3_nt: TGTGCCAGCAGTATCAGTGGGGGTCCCAGATCACCCCTCCACTTT; cdr3_aa: CASSISGGPRSPLHF
v_call: TRBV20-1; clone_size: .; j_call: TRBJ1-1; d_call: .; cdr3_nt: TGCAGTGCTAGGATCGCTGAAGCTTTCTTT; cdr3_aa: CSARIAEAFF
v_call: TRBV7-9; clone_size: once; j_call: TRBJ1-2; d_call: .; cdr3_nt: TGTGCCAGCAGGGCGGCTGGGGGCTACACCTTC; cdr3_aa: CASRAAGGYTF
v_call: TRBV29-1; clone_size: once; j_call: TRBJ2-1; d_call: .; cdr3_nt: TGCAGCGTTGTACAGGGTGAGCAGTTCTTC; cdr3_aa: CSVVQGEQFF
v_call: TRBV7-8; clone_size: .; j_call: TRBJ2-7; d_call: TRBD2; cdr3_nt: TGTGCCAGCAGCTTGGGACTAGCGGGGACCTACGAGCAGTACTTC; cdr3_aa: CASSLGLAGTYEQYF
v_call: TRBV5-1; clone_size: .; j_call: TRBJ1-2; d_call: .; cdr3_nt: TGCGCCAGCAGCTTCGGAGGGGAGATTGGCTTC; cdr3_aa: CASSFGGEIGF
v_call: TRBV7-9; clone_size: .; j_call: TRBJ2-3; d_call: TRBD1; cdr3_nt: TGTGCCAGCAGCTCAACTCGGGACAGAAACACAGATACGCAGTATTTT; cdr3_aa: CASSSTRDRNTDTQYF
v_call: TRBV11-2; clone_size: .; j_call: TRBJ2-3; d_call: .; cdr3_nt: TGTGCCAGCACCCGGGACGCCTCAGATACGCAGTATTTT; cdr3_aa: CASTRDASDTQYF
v_call: TRBV10-3; clone_size: .; j_call: TRBJ1-3; d_call: .; cdr3_nt: TGTGCCATCAGTGAAAAGGAATTTATTGGAAACACCATATATTTT; cdr3_aa: CAISEKEFIGNTIYF
v_call: TRBV6-6; clone_size: .; j_call: TRBJ2-1; d_call: .; cdr3_nt: TGTGCCAGCAGCTTACCCCCGCTAGCTGGGTACAATGAGCAGTTCTTC; cdr3_aa: CASSLPPLAGYNEQFF
v_call: TRBV27; clone_size: .; j_call: TRBJ1-5; d_call: .; cdr3_nt: TGTGCCAGCAGTTTATCGTCGGGGTATCAGCCCCAGCATTTT; cdr3_aa: CASSLSSGYQPQHF
v_call: TRBV5-4; clone_size: .; j_call: TRBJ2-6; d_call: TRBD1; cdr3_nt: TGTGCCAGCAGCTCCCCGACAGGGGTGGACCCCAACGTCCTGACTTTC; cdr3_aa: CASSSPTGVDPNVLTF
v_call: TRBV5-1; clone_size: .; j_call: TRBJ2-2; d_call: TRBD1; cdr3_nt: TGCGCCAGCAGCTTGACGGGGACAGGGCTGAACACCGGGGAGCTGTTTTTT; cdr3_aa: CASSLTGTGLNTGELFF
v_call: TRBV15; clone_size: .; j_call: TRBJ2-3; d_call: .; cdr3_nt: TGTGCCACCAGCCCAAACCCGAGCAGCACAGATACGCAGTATTTT; cdr3_aa: CATSPNPSSTDTQYF
v_call: TRBV27; clone_size: .; j_call: TRBJ2-3; d_call: .; cdr3_nt: TGTGCCAGCCGTGAGACTTCCACAGATACGCAGTATTTT; cdr3_aa: CASRETSTDTQYF
v_call: TRBV19; clone_size: .; j_call: TRBJ1-2; d_call: .; cdr3_nt: TGTGCCAGTACTCCTAGGATCTCCCCCAGGAGCTACACCTTC; cdr3_aa: CASTPRISPRSYTF
v_call: TRBV5-6; clone_size: .; j_call: TRBJ1-2; d_call: .; cdr3_nt: TGTGCCAGCAGCTTGGTATCCGCTATCTATGGCTACACCTTC; cdr3_aa: CASSLVSAIYGYTF
v_call: TRBV19; clone_size: .; j_call: TRBJ2-2; d_call: TRBD2; cdr3_nt: TGTGCCAGTAGTCGGGGGGGGAGGGAGCTGTTTTTT; cdr3_aa: CASSRGGRELFF
v_call: TRBV2; clone_size: .; j_call: TRBJ2-3; d_call: TRBD2; cdr3_nt: TGTGCCAGCAGTACTAGCGGGAGGACAGATACGCAGTATTTT; cdr3_aa: CASSTSGRTDTQYF
v_call: TRBV5-1; clone_size: .; j_call: TRBJ2-3; d_call: TRBD2; cdr3_nt: TGCGCCAGCAGCTCCCCTAGCGGGGGAGTCACAGATACGCAGTATTTT; cdr3_aa: CASSSPSGGVTDTQYF
v_call: TRBV11-2; clone_size: .; j_call: TRBJ1-2; d_call: .; cdr3_nt: TGTGCCAGCAGCGTTACAGTAAACTATGGCTACACCTTC; cdr3_aa: CASSVTVNYGYTF
v_call: TRBV10-3; clone_size: .; j_call: TRBJ2-5; d_call: .; cdr3_nt: TGTGCCATCAGTGGGGAAGGTAGGGGAGAGACCCAGTACTTC; cdr3_aa: CAISGEGRGETQYF